This T cell receptor beta chain appears in the sequencing data of a study of blood T cell repertoires in COVID-19. Study overall: Some COVID-19 samples were acute and others convalescent; all came from the United States, Italy and Spain. T cells, B-cell-depleted T cells, or PBMCs supplied cDNA or gDNA.

Original handling: Amplification from reference gene primers served as the basis for estimated nucleated cell counts. Sequencing was performed with immunoSEQ multiplex PCR; in TCRdb, only in-frame clones are kept and a portion is missing. V, J and clone size reflect that table, while D and trimming were determined from the DNA. This sample yields approximately 210,000 clones, of which 85% to 95% are seen a single time; roughly 0.76% belongs to the top ten. Followed longitudinally, the Seattle patients had been enrolled during active infection. Material: peripheral blood. This clonotype was obtained from a man aged 25 to 45 with COVID-19, enrolled during active disease.

Written as DNA, the CDR3 is TGCGCCAGCAGCCAATCTCCAATTCTTAACAGGGGAAGAGACACCGGGGAGCTGTTTTTT. Translation gives CASSQSPILNRGRDTGELFF. The rearrangement links TRBV4-1 to TRBJ2-2; 7 bases line up with TRBD1. This CDR3 has 20 amino acids. Germline assignment: CDR1 MGHRA and CDR2 YSYEKL. With V trimmed by 2 bases and J by 3 bases, 18 bases remained unmatched.